These 7 T cell receptor beta chains originate from one sample sequenced in a study of technical replicates of blood from several donors. Clones were read by immunoSEQ multiplex PCR, and TCRdb kept only the in-frame ones, dropping some. The data show about 80,000 clones, roughly 94% seen once. The sequenced material came from T cells isolated from PBMCs. Receptor source: a human donor in good health.

This chain joins TRBV27 and TRBJ1-5, with D unresolved. The germline gives CDR1 MNHEY, CDR2 SMNVEV (reference sequence). Trimming removed 0 bases from V and 7 bases from J, with 13 bases in between. This CDR3 is 15 amino acids long. CDR3 residues: CASSLSRQASQPQHF. The DNA for the CDR3 is TGTGCCAGCAGTTTATCGCGTCAAGCTAGCCAGCCCCAGCATTTT.

The V and J genes are TRBV5-6 and TRBJ2-1, with unresolved D. The CDR3 is made up of 12 amino acids. V lost 4 bases and J 10 bases, leaving 12 bases between the germline ends. Germline V gene data show CDR1 as SGHDT and CDR2 as YYEEEE. CDR3 sequence reads: CASSPSYGEQFF. The CDR3 DNA reads TGTGCCAGCAGCCCGAGCTACGGGGAGCAGTTCTTC. The variable domain in full, completed from reference TRBV5-6 and TRBJ2-1, reads DAGVTQSPTHLIKTRGQQVTLRCSPKSGHDTVSWYQQALGQGPQFIFQYYEEEERQRGNFPDRFSGHQFPNYSSELNVNALLLGDSALYLCASSPSYGEQFFGPGTRLTVL.

This sequence joins TRBV6-6 and TRBJ2-3; the D is unclear. V shed 3 bases and J shed 4 bases, with 8 bases lying between them. Germline-derived CDR1 and CDR2 are MNHNY and SVGAGI (reference sequence). The CDR3 is 13 residues long. The CDR3 here is CASSYRTSDTQYF. The CDR3 nucleotides read TGTGCCAGCAGTTATAGAACGTCAGATACGCAGTATTTT.

The J gene is TRBJ2-3, the V gene TRBV4-1; 11 positions agree with TRBD2. V was pared by 3 bases and J by 5 bases, with 4 bases of the junction left unmatched. The CDR3 has 15 amino acids. Looked up from germline, CDR1 is MGHRA and CDR2 is YSYEKL. The CDR3 region has the DNA TGCGCCAGCAGCCAGCTTCTAGCGGGAGGAGATACGCAGTATTTT. It translates to CASSQLLAGGDTQYF.

V gene TRBV2 combines with J gene TRBJ2-1; no clear D gene. The V gene lost 2 bases and the J gene lost 0 bases, with 11 bases spanning the gap. The germline gives CDR1 SNHLY, CDR2 FYNNEI. CDR3 length: 16 residues. CDR3 sequence (DNA): TGTGCCAGCAGTGAACTCGCCCCGAGCTCCTACAATGAGCAGTTCTTC. This sequence encodes CASSELAPSSYNEQFF.

The chain is built from TRBV27 and TRBJ2-1; D perhaps matches TRBD2 (5 bases). The CDR3 runs to 12 residues. Germline assignment: CDR1 MNHEY and CDR2 SMNVEV (reference sequence). V lost 0 bases to trimming and J lost 8 bases, with 5 bases between them. Here the CDR3 DNA reads TGTGCCAGCAGTTTATCCGGGGATGAGCAGTTCTTC. Protein sequence: CASSLSGDEQFF.

The genes are TRBV7-3 and TRBJ2-6; D is uncertain. Trimming pared 2 bases from V and 2 bases from J, leaving 7 bases between. In germline, CDR1 is SGHTA, CDR2 FQGTGA. The CDR3 contains 15 residues. CDR3 coding DNA: TGTGCCAGCAGCTTAGGAGTCACTGGGGCCAACGTCCTGACTTTC. Protein sequence: CASSLGVTGANVLTF.